Sequencing of this T cell receptor (beta chain) was carried out in a study of human T cells and chemical hapten exposure. This sample's time point: patch test 3, about 24 weeks after DPC sensitization. The treatment is: therapeutic diphenylcyclopropenone sensitization with weekly scalp DPC. It was unfractionated whole blood from which total RNA was extracted. MiXCR, run by TCRdb on the RACE reads, gives a single entry per CDR3 protein. The sample yields 30,000 to 40,000 distinct CDR3 sequences, roughly 12% seen once. The germline V gene has CDR1 LGHNA and CDR2 YSLEER. V lost 4 bases to trimming and J lost 3 bases; unmatched junction nucleotides: 5. The length of the CDR3 is 17 residues. Details on this clonotype: Its target is not known.

The study, taken as a whole, reports: TCRs above 1 in 1000 frequency did not change with DPC sensitization. Expanded TCR counts at PT1 were positively correlated with the patch test score. Healthy people's immune response may differ from that of the donors, who had alopecia.

Sequences were derived from whole blood, sampled in connection with sensitization to the hapten diphenylcyclopropenone (DPC). This TCR was sampled from a woman aged 40 to 50 with alopecia areata. Some clones in this sample may be carry-over from other donors' samples. The chain is built from TRBV4-3 and TRBJ2-1; 14 nucleotides line up with TRBD2. For the CDR3, the DNA is TGCGCCAGCAGCCTCTGGACTAGCGGGGGGCTCTACAATGAGCAGTTCTTC. Protein sequence: CASSLWTSGGLYNEQFF.